A selection of T cell receptor beta chains follows, all from one sample in a study of regulatory T cells in long-lasting Graves disease. MiXCR was run by TCRdb on the multiplex PCR reads, yielding one entry per CDR3 protein. The sample consists of about 430,000 distinct CDR3 sequences, under 25% of them appearing once. The specimen was peripheral blood mononuclear cells (PBMCs), collected when the disease was refractory, from a patient treated with antithyroid drugs. The receptors shown here come from a female donor with Graves disease. The CDR3 runs from the conserved cysteine through the conserved F or W. Fields, in order: CDR3 length, J gene, V gene, D gene, clone size, CDR3 DNA, CDR3 protein. The D gene is left open where the match is weak. Where a row states a size, it is once, few, many or the class of an expanded clone; other rows omit it.

length: 15; J: TRBJ2-7; V: TRBV12-3/TRBV12-4; D: TRBD1; size: many; DNA: TGTGCCAGCAGCGAACAGGGGGCCTCAGCCTACGAGCAGTACTTC; CDR3: CASSEQGASAYEQYF
length: 15; J: TRBJ2-2; V: TRBV7-6; D: .; size: .; DNA: TGTGCCAGCAGCTTAAGTGCAGGGGCCCCCGGGGAGCTGTTTTTT; CDR3: CASSLSAGAPGELFF
length: 17; J: TRBJ2-7; V: TRBV20-1; D: .; size: few; DNA: TGCAGTGCGAGAGAAGTTACAGGGAAACTAGTAACCTACGAGCAGTACTTC; CDR3: CSAREVTGKLVTYEQYF
length: 15; J: TRBJ2-7; V: TRBV20-1; D: TRBD2; size: .; DNA: TGCAGTGCTGAATCTAGCGGGAGGGGGGGACTCGAGCAGTACTTC; CDR3: CSAESSGRGGLEQYF
length: 17; J: TRBJ1-6; V: TRBV18; D: .; size: once; DNA: TGTGCCAGCTCACCAGACCCAGGCCTGATGACTAATTCACCCCTCCACTTT; CDR3: CASSPDPGLMTNSPLHF
length: 16; J: TRBJ2-4; V: TRBV27; D: TRBD1; size: .; DNA: TGTGCCAGCAGGTCAACAGGGGTCGTAGCCAAAAACATTCAGTACTTC; CDR3: CASRSTGVVAKNIQYF
length: 17; J: TRBJ1-4; V: TRBV4-1; D: .; size: few; DNA: TGCGCCAGCAGCCAGCGTTCTCAGGGGCAGCCTAATGAAAAACTGTTTTTT; CDR3: CASSQRSQGQPNEKLFF
length: 15; J: TRBJ2-5; V: TRBV9; D: .; size: many; DNA: TGTGCCAGCGGGAAGCGGGCGTCCCATCAAGAGACCCAGTACTTC; CDR3: CASGKRASHQETQYF
length: 15; J: TRBJ2-1; V: TRBV28; D: .; size: .; DNA: TGTGCCTGCAGTTTCGTAGCGGACCCTTACAATGAGCAGTTCTTC; CDR3: CACSFVADPYNEQFF
length: 12; J: TRBJ2-7; V: TRBV29-1; D: TRBD1; size: many; DNA: TGCAGCGTTGGGCAGGGGGTCTACGAGCAGTACTTC; CDR3: CSVGQGVYEQYF
length: 13; J: TRBJ2-7; V: TRBV4-1; D: .; size: .; DNA: TGCGCCAGCAGCCAGGCCGGAACTCACGAGCAGTACTTC; CDR3: CASSQAGTHEQYF
length: 15; J: TRBJ2-7; V: TRBV7-9; D: .; size: many; DNA: TGTGCCAGCAGCCCCAGGGTTAGAGGTGAAAACGAGCAGTACTTC; CDR3: CASSPRVRGENEQYF
length: 15; J: TRBJ1-2; V: TRBV6-1; D: TRBD1; size: many; DNA: TGTGCCAGCAGTGAAGGGGACAGGGAAATCTATGGCTACACCTTC; CDR3: CASSEGDREIYGYTF
length: 13; J: TRBJ2-2; V: TRBV6-1; D: .; size: .; DNA: TGTGCCAGCAGGGACTTTAACACCGGGGAGCTGTTTTTT; CDR3: CASRDFNTGELFF
length: 15; J: TRBJ1-2; V: TRBV19; D: .; size: many; DNA: TGTGCCAGTAGCCAATTTAACCAGGACAACTATGGCTACACCTTC; CDR3: CASSQFNQDNYGYTF
length: 15; J: TRBJ2-7; V: TRBV9; D: .; size: few; DNA: TGTGCCAGCAGCGCATTTCCCGGGCCCTTCTACGAGCAGTACTTC; CDR3: CASSAFPGPFYEQYF
length: 13; J: TRBJ2-3; V: TRBV28; D: .; size: .; DNA: TGTGCCATCGGAGGGGGCGGCACAGATACGCAGTATTTT; CDR3: CAIGGGGTDTQYF
length: 16; J: TRBJ1-5; V: TRBV7-6; D: .; size: .; DNA: TGTGCCAGCAGCTTAGGCGCGGGACGGAGTGACCAGCCCCAGCATTTT; CDR3: CASSLGAGRSDQPQHF
length: 13; J: TRBJ1-5; V: TRBV6-1; D: .; size: many; DNA: TGTGCCAGCAGAGAACCAGGGAATCAGCCCCAGCATTTT; CDR3: CASREPGNQPQHF
length: 15; J: TRBJ1-5; V: TRBV7-8; D: .; size: few; DNA: TGTGCCAGCAGCACATACAGGGTGGGAAGGCAGCCCCAGCATTTT; CDR3: CASSTYRVGRQPQHF
length: 17; J: TRBJ1-6; V: TRBV7-2; D: .; size: few; DNA: TGTGCCAGCAGCTTAAGCTTGATCCACTCCTATAATTCACCCCTCCACTTT; CDR3: CASSLSLIHSYNSPLHF
length: 12; J: TRBJ2-1; V: TRBV30; D: .; size: .; DNA: TGTGCCTGGAGTGTAAAGGTAGATGAGCAGTTCTTC; CDR3: CAWSVKVDEQFF
length: 13; J: TRBJ2-7; V: TRBV28; D: .; size: many; DNA: TGTGCCAGCAGTTACAACGGGATCTACGAGCAGTACTTC; CDR3: CASSYNGIYEQYF
length: 12; J: TRBJ2-7; V: TRBV10-2; D: .; size: many; DNA: TGCGCCAGCATAAACTCCTCCTACGAGCAGTACTTC; CDR3: CASINSSYEQYF
length: 18; J: TRBJ1-2; V: TRBV7-2; D: TRBD1; size: .; DNA: TGTGCCAGCAGCTTAGCAGGGTGGGGGACAGGGGAAAACTATGGCTACACCTTC; CDR3: CASSLAGWGTGENYGYTF
length: 13; J: TRBJ1-1; V: TRBV28; D: .; size: many; DNA: TGTGCCAGCAGCAGGCTGGCGGGGAGGACAGCTTTCTTT; CDR3: CASSRLAGRTAFF
length: 13; J: TRBJ2-7; V: TRBV3-1; D: TRBD2; size: many; DNA: TGTGCCAGCAGCCCACTAGCGGGAGGCGAGCAGTACTTC; CDR3: CASSPLAGGEQYF
length: 13; J: TRBJ2-1; V: TRBV2; D: .; size: many; DNA: TGTGCCAGCAGTGAAGGGACTCAAAATGAGCAGTTCTTC; CDR3: CASSEGTQNEQFF
length: 15; J: TRBJ2-7; V: TRBV25-1; D: TRBD2; size: many; DNA: TGTGCCAGCAGTGCTCCCTTGGGAGGGTCCTACGAGCAGTACTTC; CDR3: CASSAPLGGSYEQYF
length: 16; J: TRBJ2-4; V: TRBV11-2; D: .; size: .; DNA: TGTGCCAGCAGCTTAGGGACGGGCCTAGCCAAAAACATTCAGTACTTC; CDR3: CASSLGTGLAKNIQYF
length: 13; J: TRBJ2-5; V: TRBV29-1; D: .; size: .; DNA: TGCAGCGTTGCCCCAGATAGTGGGAAGACCCAGTACTTC; CDR3: CSVAPDSGKTQYF
length: 16; J: TRBJ1-5; V: TRBV7-3; D: TRBD1; size: many; DNA: TGTGCCAGCAGCCAACCCGGGACAGATAGCAATCAGCCCCAGCATTTT; CDR3: CASSQPGTDSNQPQHF
length: 14; J: TRBJ2-7; V: TRBV5-1; D: .; size: few; DNA: TGCGCCAGCAGCCTCCAGGACGGATTCTACGAGCAGTACTTC; CDR3: CASSLQDGFYEQYF
length: 14; J: TRBJ1-1; V: TRBV5-1; D: TRBD1; size: few; DNA: TGCGCCAGCAGCCCGGACAGGGGAATTACTGAAGCTTTCTTT; CDR3: CASSPDRGITEAFF
length: 13; J: TRBJ2-5; V: TRBV4-1; D: .; size: .; DNA: TGCGCCAGCAGCCAGATTAGAGGGGAGACCCAGTACTTC; CDR3: CASSQIRGETQYF
length: 17; J: TRBJ1-5; V: TRBV28; D: .; size: many; DNA: TGTGCCAGCAGTCCCCGGGGGGGGGCTAGGGGCAATCAGCCCCAGCATTTT; CDR3: CASSPRGGARGNQPQHF
length: 15; J: TRBJ2-1; V: TRBV20-1; D: TRBD2; size: many; DNA: TGCAGTGCTAGAGGTCGGACTAGCGGGAGCTATGAGCAGTTCTTC; CDR3: CSARGRTSGSYEQFF
length: 16; J: TRBJ1-3; V: TRBV7-2; D: .; size: .; DNA: TGTGCCAGCAGCTTAACTCGGTCGATCTCTGGAAACACCATATGTTTT; CDR3: CASSLTRSISGNTICF
length: 16; J: TRBJ1-5; V: TRBV6-2/TRBV6-3; D: TRBD1; size: .; DNA: TGTGCCAGCAGTTACCCCTCAGGGGGGCGCGAGCAGCCCCAGCATTTT; CDR3: CASSYPSGGREQPQHF
length: 14; J: TRBJ2-7; V: TRBV13; D: TRBD2; size: many; DNA: TGTGCCAGCAGCTTAGGTACGGGAGGGCACGAGCAGTACTTC; CDR3: CASSLGTGGHEQYF
length: 15; J: TRBJ2-3; V: TRBV2; D: TRBD2; size: .; DNA: TGTGCCAGCTCTTCGACTAGCGAGCGCACAGATACGCAGTATTTT; CDR3: CASSSTSERTDTQYF
length: 10; J: TRBJ2-7; V: TRBV20-1; D: .; size: many; DNA: TGCAGTGTCTCAAAGTCCGAGCAGTACTTC; CDR3: CSVSKSEQYF
length: 14; J: TRBJ2-7; V: TRBV28; D: TRBD1; size: many; DNA: TGTGCCAGCAGGGGAACAGGGGCCACCTACGAGCAGTACTTC; CDR3: CASRGTGATYEQYF
length: 15; J: TRBJ2-1; V: TRBV28; D: .; size: .; DNA: TGTGCCAGCAGTTCTCAAAAATACACGAACAATGAGCAGTTCTTC; CDR3: CASSSQKYTNNEQFF
length: 16; J: TRBJ1-1; V: TRBV27; D: .; size: many; DNA: TGTGCCAGCAGTCCCCTTCCTAACACCATGAACACTGAAGCTTTCTTT; CDR3: CASSPLPNTMNTEAFF
length: 16; J: TRBJ1-5; V: TRBV28; D: TRBD1; size: many; DNA: TGTGCCAGCAGTTTTATCGGACAGGGGTTGAATCAGCCCCAGCATTTT; CDR3: CASSFIGQGLNQPQHF
length: 15; J: TRBJ2-5; V: TRBV11-2; D: TRBD1; size: many; DNA: TGTGCCAGCAGCATCGGACAGACACAGGGGGAGACCCAGTACTTC; CDR3: CASSIGQTQGETQYF
length: 17; J: TRBJ2-5; V: TRBV28; D: TRBD2; size: many; DNA: TGTGCCAGCAGTTTAAGAACTAGCGGGATGGAGGGAGAGACCCAGTACTTC; CDR3: CASSLRTSGMEGETQYF
length: 12; J: TRBJ2-5; V: TRBV18; D: .; size: many; DNA: TGTGCCAGCTCACCCAGAGAAGAGACCCAGTACTTC; CDR3: CASSPREETQYF
length: 15; J: TRBJ2-5; V: TRBV6-1; D: .; size: .; DNA: TGTGCCAGCAGCCTGAACCGGGCCAGCCAAGAGACCCAGTACTTC; CDR3: CASSLNRASQETQYF
length: 13; J: TRBJ1-1; V: TRBV7-9; D: .; size: .; DNA: TGTGCCAGCAGGAGGGTTGTTGACACTGAAGCTCTCTTT; CDR3: CASRRVVDTEALF
length: 13; J: TRBJ1-6; V: TRBV10-3; D: .; size: many; DNA: TGTGCCATCATGCTAAAGGTGGGCGCACCCCTCCACTTT; CDR3: CAIMLKVGAPLHF
length: 15; J: TRBJ2-7; V: TRBV2; D: TRBD1; size: many; DNA: TGTGCCAGCATCCGGGACAGGGAAGTAAAGTACGAGCAGTACTTC; CDR3: CASIRDREVKYEQYF
length: 17; J: TRBJ2-5; V: TRBV24-1; D: TRBD1; size: many; DNA: TGTGCCACCAGTGAGGAGGGACAGGGACGAGTTAAAGAGACCCAGTACTTC; CDR3: CATSEEGQGRVKETQYF